The 21 T cell receptor beta chains listed next were all sequenced from one sample in a study of blood T cell repertoires in COVID-19. Sequencing used immunoSEQ multiplex PCR; TCRdb keeps in-frame clones, though not all of them. Of fewer than 200,000 clones listed, over 65% are singletons. Sequenced input: peripheral blood. The receptors were sampled from a woman older than 75 with acute or convalescent COVID-19.

This CDR3 is CAWSVAQSQETQYF. DNA of the CDR3: TGTGCCTGGAGTGTAGCACAGAGCCAAGAGACCCAGTACTTC. The chain links TRBV30 to TRBJ2-5; D uncertain. Germline CDR1 reads GTSNPN; CDR2 reads SVGIG (reference sequence). V was trimmed by 0 bases and J by 1 base, leaving 9 bases between them. This CDR3 has 14 amino acids.

J is TRBJ1-1 and V is TRBV28; D gene unclear. Trimming took off 10 bases at V and 0 bases at J, with 18 bases between the two ends. Germline CDR1 is MDHEN and CDR2 is SYDVKM. CDR3 length equals 15 residues. In nucleotides, the CDR3 is TGTGCCACCCAGGAACTGGATTTAGTGAACACTGAAGCTTTCTTT. Amino acid sequence: CATQELDLVNTEAFF.

V usage is TRBV10-2 and J usage is TRBJ2-2; D is possibly TRBD2 (6 bases). Looked up from germline, CDR1 is WSHSY and CDR2 is SAAADI. V lost 7 bases and J 5 bases, leaving 14 bases between the germline ends. This CDR3 comprises 14 residues. CDR3 bases: TGCGCCAGCACACTAGACGGAGGGACCGGGGAGCTGTTTTTT. This translates into CASTLDGGTGELFF.

The genes are TRBV7-2 and TRBJ2-7; TRBD2 matches at 10 bases. The V gene's germline CDR1 is SGHTA and CDR2 FQGNSA. The V and J ends lost 5 bases and 0 bases, in that order; junction bases with no gene match: 4. The CDR3 has 15 residues. CDR3 coding DNA: TGTGCCAGCAGCCTAGGGACTAGCGACTCCTACGAGCAGTACTTC. It codes for CASSLGTSDSYEQYF.

The chain has TRBV2 and TRBJ2-3; no definite D call. CDR3 length: 14 amino acids. Per the germline V gene, CDR1 is SNHLY and CDR2 is FYNNEI. The V end lost 1 base, the J end lost 6 bases, and 11 bases lay between the germline ends. DNA of the CDR3: TGTGCCAGCAGTGAAGAGGCTAGTTCCGATACGCAGTATTTT. It codes for CASSEEASSDTQYF.

The table lists this clone with a few counts. V gene TRBV9 combines with J gene TRBJ2-7, with D possibly matching TRBD2 (6 bases). This CDR3 contains 16 residues. V lost 1 base and J lost 6, with 20 bases in between. CDR1 SGDLS and CDR2 YYNGEE come from the germline V gene. The CDR3 loop reads CASSVSSGGSRGEQYF. In DNA form, the CDR3 reads TGTGCCAGCAGCGTATCCTCTGGTGGTTCGCGGGGCGAGCAGTACTTC.

This chain uses TRBV5-4 with TRBJ1-4; no reliable D call. Germline loops: CDR1 SGHNT, CDR2 YYREEE (reference sequence). Trimming cost V 1 base and J 6 bases, with 16 bases left between them. This CDR3 is 16 amino acids long. CDR3 sequence reads: CASSLKSEGFDEKLFF. The CDR3, as DNA: TGTGCCAGCAGCTTGAAGTCGGAGGGTTTCGATGAAAAACTGTTTTTT.

This rearrangement joins TRBV4-3 to TRBJ1-5, with 7 nucleotides matching TRBD1. The V and J ends lost 1 base and 6 bases, in that order; junction bases with no gene match: 6. The CDR3 runs 15 residues. CDR1 is LGHNA and CDR2 is YSLEER in the germline V gene. The CDR3 sequence: CASSQAVTGSQPQHF. Here the CDR3 DNA reads TGCGCCAGCAGCCAAGCGGTGACAGGGAGTCAGCCCCAGCATTTT.

The chain employs TRBV19 and TRBJ1-1; 7 nucleotides align to TRBD1. The CDR3 has 15 residues. Trimming took 3 bases from V and 4 from J; bases not matched to a gene: 8. Germline V CDR1 and CDR2: LNHDA, SQIVND (reference sequence). In nucleotides, the CDR3 is TGTGCCAGTAGTATTCGACAGGGTGGTAGCACTGAAGCTTTCTTT. Translated: CASSIRQGGSTEAFF.

This clone has just one count. V is TRBV10-3 and J is TRBJ1-2; tentative D call: TRBD1 (5 bases). Trimming left V 0 bases short and J 0 bases short, with 8 bases between. CDR1 ENHRY and CDR2 SYGVKD come from the germline V gene. This CDR3 has 15 residues. This CDR3 is CAISESGLSNYGYTF. The CDR3 nucleotides read TGTGCCATCAGTGAGTCGGGACTCTCTAACTATGGCTACACCTTC.

This rearrangement joins TRBV7-2 to TRBJ1-5; maybe TRBD1 (5 bases). The CDR3 totals 15 residues. Trimming took off 5 bases at V and 3 bases at J, with 14 bases between the two ends. The V gene's germline CDR1 is SGHTA and CDR2 FQGNSA. The CDR3 sequence is CASSPWAGNNQPQHF. The CDR3, as DNA: TGTGCCAGCAGCCCCTGGGCAGGGAACAATCAGCCCCAGCATTTT.

CDR3 DNA: TGTGCCAGCAGCCAAAGGACTAGCCAAGAGACCCAGTACTTC. It yields the protein CASSQRTSQETQYF. The chain is built from TRBV2 and TRBJ2-5; 7 positions match TRBD2. CDR1 is SNHLY and CDR2 is FYNNEI in the germline V gene. The CDR3 runs to 14 residues. The J segment lost 1 base and the V segment lost 6 bases, leaving 5 bases of the junction unmatched.

CDR3 nucleotide sequence: TGCAGCGTTGATGCAAGAGGCACAGATACGCAGTATTTT. Amino acid sequence: CSVDARGTDTQYF. The chain employs TRBV29-1 and TRBJ2-3, with D uncertain. Germline V lookup: CDR1 SQVTM, CDR2 ANQGSEA. The V end lost 3 bases, the J end lost 1 base, and 8 bases lay between the germline ends. The CDR3 consists of 13 residues.

This clone was seen a handful of times. This sequence joins TRBV7-3 and TRBJ2-3, with TRBD2 matching over 10 bases. V lost 5 bases to trimming and J lost 2 bases; unmatched junction nucleotides: 10. Germline V gene data show CDR1 as SGHTA and CDR2 as FQGTGA. This CDR3 comprises 17 residues. This CDR3 reads CASSPQIAGGHTDTQYF. CDR3 in DNA: TGTGCCAGCAGCCCCCAAATAGCGGGAGGACACACAGATACGCAGTATTTT.

Only a few counts were recorded for this clone. CDR3 coding DNA: TGCGCCAGCAGCTTAGACGGAGCGTATTACCAAGAGACCCAGTACTTC. Translating gives CASSLDGAYYQETQYF. This chain links TRBV5-1 with TRBJ2-5; D is unresolved. This CDR3 is built from 16 residues. Germline V lookup: CDR1 SGHRS, CDR2 YFSETQ. V gave up 2 bases and J gave up 0 bases, with 14 bases separating them.

The chain combines TRBV5-4 with TRBJ2-7; D not certain. V lost 3 bases to trimming and J lost 0 bases, with 7 bases between them. There are 13 residues in the CDR3. CDR1 and CDR2 from the germline V gene are SGHNT and YYREEE (reference sequence). Here the CDR3 DNA reads TGTGCCAGCAGCTCGCGGTACTCCTACGAGCAGTACTTC. Translation: CASSSRYSYEQYF.

V usage is TRBV4-3 and J usage is TRBJ2-7, with TRBD2 matching 10 bases. This CDR3 contains 17 residues. The germline V gene has CDR1 LGHNA and CDR2 YSLEER. With 0 bases clipped from V and 2 bases from J, the junction kept 7 bases outside the gene matches. CDR3 in DNA: TGCGCCAGCAGCCAAGATCTAGCCAGCGGGAGGGCCTACGAGCAGTACTTC. Translated: CASSQDLASGRAYEQYF.

The chain joins TRBV6-2 or TRBV6-3 to TRBJ2-4; D is uncertain. Germline CDR1 and CDR2: MNHEY and SVGEGT. The CDR3 extends over 14 amino acids. V was trimmed by 5 bases and J by 10 bases, leaving 18 bases between them. CDR3 DNA sequence: TGTGCCAGCAGTCTCTCGACTCCCTCGTGGATTCAGTACTTC. Amino acid sequence: CASSLSTPSWIQYF.

J is TRBJ2-1 and V is TRBV5-1; 9 bases map to TRBD1. J was trimmed by 9 bases and V by 4 bases; bases with no gene match: 5. CDR1 and CDR2 (germline): SGHRS, YFSETQ. This CDR3 is 13 amino acids long. The CDR3 reads CASSLGQGGEQFF. The CDR3 region has the DNA TGCGCCAGCAGCCTGGGACAGGGCGGTGAGCAGTTCTTC.

V and J are TRBV28 and TRBJ2-7; 12 bases agree with TRBD2. The CDR3 loop spans 16 amino acids. After removal of 0 bases from V and 5 bases from J, the junction contained 5 bases not matched to a gene. Germline assignment: CDR1 MDHEN and CDR2 SYDVKM. CDR3 nucleotides: TGTGCCAGCAGTTTATGGACTAGCGGGAGAGGTAACGAGCAGTACTTC. Its protein product is CASSLWTSGRGNEQYF.

The chain joins TRBV3-1 (or the pseudogene TRBV3-2) to TRBJ2-1; 10 bases agree with TRBD2. The CDR3 has 16 amino acids. Losses at the gene ends were 0 bases for V and 3 bases for J; bases not matched to a gene: 2. CDR1 LGHDT and CDR2 YNNKEL come from the germline V gene (reference sequence). CDR3 in amino acids: CASSQDASGSYNEQFF. The CDR3 DNA sequence: TGTGCCAGCAGCCAAGATGCTAGCGGGAGCTACAATGAGCAGTTCTTC.